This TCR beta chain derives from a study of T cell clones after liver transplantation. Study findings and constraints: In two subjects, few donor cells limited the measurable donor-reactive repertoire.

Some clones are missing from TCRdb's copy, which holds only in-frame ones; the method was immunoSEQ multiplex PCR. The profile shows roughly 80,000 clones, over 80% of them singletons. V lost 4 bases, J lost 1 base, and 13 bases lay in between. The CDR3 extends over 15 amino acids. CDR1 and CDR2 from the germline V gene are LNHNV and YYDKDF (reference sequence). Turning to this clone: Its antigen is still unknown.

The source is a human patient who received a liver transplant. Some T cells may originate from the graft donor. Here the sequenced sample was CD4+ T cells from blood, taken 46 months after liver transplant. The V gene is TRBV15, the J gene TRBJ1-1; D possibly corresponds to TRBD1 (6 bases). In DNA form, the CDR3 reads TGTGCCACCAGCACCTCACAGGGAGGGAACACTGAAGCTTTCTTT. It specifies CATSTSQGGNTEAFF. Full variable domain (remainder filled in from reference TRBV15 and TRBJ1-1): DAMVIQNPRYQVTQFGKPVTLSCSQTLNHNVMYWYQQKSSQAPKLLFHYYDKDFNNEADTPDNFQSRRPNTSFCFLDIRSPGLGDTAMYLCATSTSQGGNTEAFFGQGTRLTVV.